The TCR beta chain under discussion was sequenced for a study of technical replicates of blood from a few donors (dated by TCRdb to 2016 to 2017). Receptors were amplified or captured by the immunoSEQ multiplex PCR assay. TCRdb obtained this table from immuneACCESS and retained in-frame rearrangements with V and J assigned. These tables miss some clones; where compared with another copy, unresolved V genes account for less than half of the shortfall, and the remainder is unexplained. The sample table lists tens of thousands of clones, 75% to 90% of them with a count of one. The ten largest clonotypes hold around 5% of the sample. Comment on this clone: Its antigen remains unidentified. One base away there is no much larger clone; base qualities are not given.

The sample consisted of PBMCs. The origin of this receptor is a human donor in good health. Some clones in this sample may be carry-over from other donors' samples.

The CDR3 is CASSTDSYEQFF. In nucleotide form, the sequence is TGTGCCAGCAGCACCGACTCCTATGAGCAGTTCTTC. The receptor chain draws on TRBV7-2 and TRBJ2-1, with no reliable assignment of the D segment. V loses 5 bases of germline sequence and J loses 8 bases, and the interval between the two ends is 10 bases. Sequences SGHTA (CDR1) and FQGNSA (CDR2) are obtained from the germline V gene. The CDR3 runs 12 residues from the cysteine to the phenylalanine. Left in the record is the CDR3 DNA by itself, 36 bases read in frame from the first base.